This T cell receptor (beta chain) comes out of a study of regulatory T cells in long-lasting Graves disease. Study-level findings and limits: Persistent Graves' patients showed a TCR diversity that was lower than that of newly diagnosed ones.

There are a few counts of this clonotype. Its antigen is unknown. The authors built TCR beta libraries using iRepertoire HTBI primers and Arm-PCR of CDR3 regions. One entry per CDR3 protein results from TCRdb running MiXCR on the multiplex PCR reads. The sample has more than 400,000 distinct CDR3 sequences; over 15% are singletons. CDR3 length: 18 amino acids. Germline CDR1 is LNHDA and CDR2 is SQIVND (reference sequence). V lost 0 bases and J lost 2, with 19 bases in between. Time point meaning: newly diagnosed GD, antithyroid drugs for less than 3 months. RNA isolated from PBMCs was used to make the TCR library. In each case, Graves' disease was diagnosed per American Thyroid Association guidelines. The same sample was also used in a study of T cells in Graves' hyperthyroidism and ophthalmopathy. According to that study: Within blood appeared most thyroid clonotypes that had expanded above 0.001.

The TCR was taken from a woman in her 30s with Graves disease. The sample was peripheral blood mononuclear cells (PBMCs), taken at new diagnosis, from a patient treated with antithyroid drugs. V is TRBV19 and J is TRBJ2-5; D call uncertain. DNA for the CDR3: TGTGCCAGTAGTATAGAGGGGATGGTCAGTTCTTCGCAAGAGACCCAGTACTTC. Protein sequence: CASSIEGMVSSSQETQYF.